This note documents a single TCR beta chain sequence. Its antigen remains unknown. Healthy people donating bone marrow made up the donors. Primers included in the PCR were 60 Vbeta and 13 Jbeta primers. Here immunoSEQ multiplex PCR was the method, and the copy in TCRdb shows in-frame clones only, minus some. The sample holds approximately 150,000 clones, 70% to 80% seen once. There are 14 residues in the CDR3. Trimming removed 5 bases from V and 7 bases from J; junction bases left unmatched: 7. CDR1 and CDR2 from the germline V gene are SGHTA and FQGNSA. This sample was included in a study of cytomegalovirus exposure and HLA in healthy donors. Regarding the study as a whole: A later look showed TCR association rates differing by HLA locus, highest for DRB1 and lowest for HLA-C.

Material for sequencing was PBMCs. This chain uses TRBV7-2 with TRBJ2-1; 8 positions agree with TRBD2. The TCR originated in a man between 60 and 70 years old in good health and CMV-seronegative. CDR3 protein: CASSPGLETNEQFF. The CDR3 region has the DNA TGTGCCAGCAGCCCGGGACTAGAGACGAATGAGCAGTTCTTC.